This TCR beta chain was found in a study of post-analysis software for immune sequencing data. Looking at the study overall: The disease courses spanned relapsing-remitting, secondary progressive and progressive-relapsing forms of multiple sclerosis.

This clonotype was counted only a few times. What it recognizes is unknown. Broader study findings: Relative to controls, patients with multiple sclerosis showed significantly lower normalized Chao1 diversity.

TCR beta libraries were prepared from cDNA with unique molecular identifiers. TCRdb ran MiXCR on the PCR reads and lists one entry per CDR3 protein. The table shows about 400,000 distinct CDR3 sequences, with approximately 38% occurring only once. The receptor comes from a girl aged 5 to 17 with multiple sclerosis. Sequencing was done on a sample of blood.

CDR3 sequence reads: CSVVSSDRGIREQYF. The CDR3 DNA reads TGCAGCGTTGTGAGCTCGGACAGGGGAATACGAGAGCAGTACTTC. The rearrangement links TRBV29-1 to TRBJ2-7, with 9 bases lining up with TRBD1. The length of the CDR3 is 15 residues. Germline V CDR1 and CDR2: SQVTM, ANQGSEA. V was clipped by 4 bases and J by 7 bases; unmatched bases: 14.